The 5 T cell receptor beta chains below all came from one sample that was sequenced in a study of lymphopenia after photon versus proton radiotherapy. The assay was immunoSEQ multiplex PCR, and TCRdb's table has in-frame clones only and misses some. The sample consists of 60,000 to 75,000 clones, about nine tenths of them appearing once. Here the sequenced sample was peripheral blood, taken from a patient treated with proton-based radiotherapy. The receptors derive from an elderly man with esophageal cancer.

The chain recombines TRBV7-2 with TRBJ1-2; D not resolved. The ends were cut back, 5 bases at V and 3 bases at J, with 7 bases in the middle. The CDR3 extends over 12 amino acids. The germline V gene has CDR1 SGHTA and CDR2 FQGNSA. CDR3 in amino acids: CASSLGYYGYTF. The CDR3 coding sequence is TGTGCCAGCAGCCTAGGGTACTATGGCTACACCTTC.

The gene calls are TRBV5-6 and TRBJ1-6; no firm D call. The V end was cut by 4 bases, the J end by 6 bases, with 11 bases between. The CDR3 length is 14 residues. The germline V gene encodes CDR1 SGHDT and CDR2 YYEEEE. DNA of the CDR3: TGTGCCAGCAGCCAGCCCAGCCTTAATTCACCCCTCCACTTT. Amino acids: CASSQPSLNSPLHF.

The rearrangement uses TRBV15 and TRBJ2-2; TRBD2 agrees at 10 bases. Germline loops: CDR1 LNHNV, CDR2 YYDKDF (reference sequence). The ends lost 3 bases at V and 6 bases at J; junction bases unmatched: 7. CDR3 size: 16 residues. CDR3 nucleotides: TGTGCCACCAGCAGCCCGAAGCGGGAGGGGCCCGGGGAGCTGTTTTTT. This sequence encodes CATSSPKREGPGELFF. Full variable domain (rest looked up from reference TRBV15 and TRBJ2-2): DAMVIQNPRYQVTQFGKPVTLSCSQTLNHNVMYWYQQKSSQAPKLLFHYYDKDFNNEADTPDNFQSRRPNTSFCFLDIRSPGLGDTAMYLCATSSPKREGPGELFFGEGSRLTVL.

The chain has TRBV2 and TRBJ2-1; D remains ambiguous. The CDR3 consists of 15 residues. Germline V gene lookup returns CDR1 SNHLY and CDR2 FYNNEI. Trimming pared 6 bases from V and 8 bases from J, leaving 20 bases between. The DNA of the CDR3 is TGTGCCAGCAGAGAGCAAAGCGTCCCTGGTTATGAGCAGTTCTTC. This encodes CASREQSVPGYEQFF.

The chain recombines TRBV19 with TRBJ2-4; TRBD1 matches 7 bases. Losses at the gene ends were 7 bases for V and 7 bases for J; bases not matched to a gene: 10. The germline CDR1 and CDR2 sequences are LNHDA and SQIVND (reference sequence). The CDR3 consists of 14 residues. CDR3 nucleotides: TGTGCCAGTACCTTCACAGGGGAATGGAACATTCAGTACTTC. Protein product: CASTFTGEWNIQYF. Full variable domain (missing parts from reference TRBV19 and TRBJ2-4): DGGITQSPKYLFRKEGQNVTLSCEQNLNHDAMYWYRQDPGQGLRLIYYSQIVNDFQKGDIAEGYSVSREKKESFPLTVTSAQKNPTAFYLCASTFTGEWNIQYFGAGTRLSVL.